This passage covers 10 T cell receptor beta chains from one sample sequenced in a study of CD8 T cells in ankylosing spondylitis. One entry per CDR3 protein, called by TCRdb with MiXCR from the 5' RACE reads. The repertoire holds approximately 210,000 distinct CDR3 sequences, around 13% seen once, with about 15% in the top ten. Sequenced input: blood, either unsorted or a sorted T cell fraction (not recorded which). The receptors were sampled from a male donor with ankylosing spondylitis or in good health (not recorded which).

This clonotype has more than one count but fewer than ten. This chain links TRBV20-1 with TRBJ2-1, with TRBD2 identical over 10 bases. The CDR3 is 16 amino acids. With 0 bases clipped from V and 8 bases from J, the junction kept 10 bases outside the gene matches. Per germline, CDR1 DFQATT and CDR2 SNEGSKA (reference sequence). CDR3 in amino acids: CSARDRASGRRDEQFF. The DNA for the CDR3 is TGCAGTGCTAGAGATCGGGCTAGCGGGAGAAGAGATGAGCAGTTCTTC.

The J gene is TRBJ2-7, the V gene TRBV5-1; D could derive from TRBD1 or TRBD2 (6 bases each). Germline V gives CDR1 SGHRS, CDR2 YFSETQ. V was cut by 4 bases and J by 6 bases, with 17 bases left in between. The CDR3 is 14 amino acids. CDR3 sequence: CASSDGGAIFEQYF. CDR3 in DNA: TGCGCCAGCAGCGACGGGGGCGCGATCTTCGAGCAGTACTTC.

There are many counts of this clonotype. The J gene is TRBJ2-1, the V gene TRBV6-1; TRBD2 matches at 11 bases. With V trimmed by 6 bases and J by 4 bases, 5 bases remained unmatched. Germline V lookup: CDR1 MNHNS, CDR2 SASEGT. CDR3 length equals 15 residues. CDR3 sequence (DNA): TGTGCCAGCAGACCTCTAGCGGGAGGTTACAATGAGCAGTTCTTC. Its protein is CASRPLAGGYNEQFF.

This clonotype was counted only a few times. In DNA, the CDR3 is TGTGCCAGCAGCCAACAAGTCAGGGGCTACGAGCAGTACTTC. This sequence encodes CASSQQVRGYEQYF. The rearrangement links TRBV21-1 to TRBJ2-7; the table's D call TRBD1 went unverified against the DNA. TRBV21-1 is given as a pseudogene. This CDR3 spans 14 amino acids.

The chain uses TRBV7-8 and TRBJ2-3; D might be TRBD2 (7 bases). Germline loops: CDR1 SGHVS, CDR2 FQNEAQ. The ends were cut back, 5 bases at V and 6 bases at J, with 18 bases in the middle. The CDR3 is 15 amino acids. The CDR3 spells CASSLLGGAGDTQYF. In DNA, the CDR3 is TGTGCCAGCAGCCTCCTAGGGGGGGCAGGCGATACGCAGTATTTT.

This rearrangement joins TRBV10-3 to TRBJ1-5, with a weak D call TRBD1 (6 bases). Germline CDR1 reads ENHRY; CDR2 reads SYGVKD. The CDR3 is made up of 16 amino acids. Trimming stripped 3 bases from V and 2 bases from J, with 14 bases between. The CDR3 DNA follows: TGTGCCATCAGTGAATTACAGGGAAACGGCAATCAGCCCCAGCATTTT. It translates to CAISELQGNGNQPQHF.

This clonotype has more than one count but fewer than ten. This sequence joins TRBV6-1 and TRBJ2-1, with 8 bases identical to TRBD2. The CDR3 is 14 amino acids. With 7 bases clipped from V and 4 bases from J, the junction kept 6 bases outside the gene matches. Germline CDR1 MNHNS, CDR2 SASEGT. CDR3 DNA sequence: TGTGCCAGCACCAGGACTAGCACGTACAATGAGCAGTTCTTC. Residues: CASTRTSTYNEQFF.

This clonotype was picked up a small number of times. This chain connects TRBV6-2 or TRBV6-3 to TRBJ2-1, with 7 bases lining up with TRBD2. This CDR3 comprises 18 residues. Germline lookup yields CDR1 MNHEY and CDR2 SVGEGT. V gave up 6 bases and J gave up 5 bases; unmatched junction bases: 19. This CDR3 is CASSSPGGRRIIDNEQFF. CDR3 nucleotides: TGTGCCAGCAGCAGTCCGGGGGGTCGACGGATAATTGACAATGAGCAGTTCTTC.

This clonotype occurred a few times. The J gene is TRBJ1-1, the V gene TRBV27, with D unresolved. This CDR3 region has 14 residues. CDR1 MNHEY and CDR2 SMNVEV come from the germline V gene (reference sequence). Trimming removed 5 bases from V and 1 base from J, with 11 bases in between. CDR3 amino acids: CASSVGSPNTEAFF. The CDR3 nucleotides read TGTGCCAGCAGTGTGGGGTCACCGAACACTGAAGCTTTCTTT.

The V and J genes are TRBV10-3 and TRBJ2-7, with 10 bases fitting TRBD2. Trimming removed 4 bases from V and 0 bases from J; junction bases left unmatched: 9. CDR3 length: 17 amino acids. CDR1 is ENHRY and CDR2 is SYGVKD in the germline V gene. This CDR3 reads CAISVPGLAESSYEQYF. The CDR3 region has the DNA TGTGCCATCAGTGTTCCCGGACTAGCGGAAAGCTCCTACGAGCAGTACTTC.